This TCR beta chain was documented in a study of radiation and T cells in renal cell carcinoma. General study points: Pretreatment tumor biopsies were lacking, so baseline clonotypes are unknown. In blood, top tumor clones expanded by 2 weeks, shrinking by 4.

Assay used: immunoSEQ multiplex PCR; TCRdb lists only in-frame clones, some missing. The table includes tens of thousands of clones, roughly 80% detected once. Time point indicated: blood 4 weeks post-SBRT, at nephrectomy. Treatment defined: 15 Gy SBRT to primary tumor, nephrectomy 4 weeks later. Nephrectomy followed 15 Gy stereotactic body radiation by 4 weeks. After SBRT, blood was collected at 2 and 4 weeks, plus baseline. The V end lost 2 bases, the J end lost 2 bases, and 12 bases lay between the germline ends. From germline, CDR1 is MRHNA and CDR2 SNTAGT. The CDR3 has 15 residues. Comments on this clone: What it binds is unknown.

Sequenced here: blood, sampled from a patient whose treatment included radiotherapy and nephrectomy. The origin of this receptor is a man in his 60s with renal cell carcinoma. The rearrangement uses TRBV6-4 and TRBJ1-2, with a weak D call TRBD1 (5 bases). CDR3 in amino acids: CASSDGGTANYGYTF. The CDR3 DNA reads as TGTGCCAGCAGTGACGGTGGGACGGCGAACTATGGCTACACCTTC.